This section outlines one T cell receptor (beta chain) sequence together with its context. This entry is derived from a study of blood T cell repertoires in COVID-19. Overall study context: The analysed material was cDNA or gDNA that came from T cells, B-cell-depleted T cells, or PBMCs.

This table comes from immunoSEQ multiplex PCR, and its TCRdb copy is limited to in-frame clones, with some not included. The data contain under 200,000 clones, around 80% of them singletons. The sequenced sample consisted of peripheral blood. The TCR comes from a man aged 25-45 years with active or convalescent COVID-19.

CDR3 in amino acids: CASSRPGVIDDEQYF. The CDR3 DNA reads as TGTGCCAGCAGCCGCCCAGGGGTTATAGACGACGAACAGTATTTT. This chain connects TRBV6-5 to TRBJ2-3, with D possibly matching TRBD1 (6 bases). Deletions cut 6 bases from V and 12 bases from J, with 25 bases between. The V gene's germline CDR1 is MNHEY and CDR2 SVGAGI. The CDR3 sequence is 15 residues long.